This is a list of T cell receptor beta chains from one sample in a study of cytomegalovirus exposure and HLA in healthy donors. Data came from immunoSEQ multiplex PCR; TCRdb stores just in-frame clones and leaves some out. This sample has 120,000 or so clones, with 70% to 80% found just once. The sample comprised PBMCs. All receptors derive from a man aged 18-30 years in good health and CMV-seronegative. Both conserved end residues are part of each CDR3. Fields, in order: D gene, J gene, V gene, clone size, CDR3 protein, CDR3 DNA. A D gene is named only where the DNA matches it firmly. Rows may omit the clone size; those that give it use once, few, many or a size class.

>.|TRBJ2-7|TRBV7-2|.
CASSQKGRDLSYEQYF
TGTGCCAGCAGCCAAAAGGGGCGGGACTTATCCTACGAGCAGTACTTC
>TRBD1|TRBJ2-2|TRBV4-3|.
CASSQLQGFSTGELFF
TGCGCCAGCAGCCAACTACAGGGGTTTAGCACCGGGGAGCTGTTTTTT
>TRBD1|TRBJ1-2|TRBV7-2|.
CASSLGTGNYGYPF
TGTGCCAGCAGCTTAGGGACAGGAAACTATGGCTACCCCTTC
>.|TRBJ2-3|TRBV5-4|.
CASRKKGVQSTDTQYF
TGTGCCAGCAGGAAGAAGGGGGTTCAAAGCACAGATACGCAGTATTTT
>.|TRBJ1-6|TRBV5-8|.
CASSWTVSNSPLHF
TGTGCCAGCAGCTGGACAGTTTCAAATTCACCCCTCCACTTT
>TRBD1|TRBJ2-7|TRBV2|.
CASSEGGDRVYEQYF
TGTGCCAGCAGTGAAGGTGGGGACAGGGTATACGAGCAGTACTTC
>TRBD2|TRBJ2-7|TRBV5-4|.
CASSRLAGASYEQYF
TGTGCCAGCAGCCGACTAGCGGGAGCGTCCTACGAGCAGTACTTC
>.|TRBJ2-7|TRBV2|.
CASGTVRAHSYEQYF
TGTGCCAGCGGCACGGTCAGGGCTCACTCCTACGAGCAGTACTTC
>TRBD1|TRBJ1-4|TRBV4-1|.
CASSQEGTGLGRLFF
TGCGCCAGCAGCCAAGAGGGGACAGGGTTGGGGAGACTGTTTTTT
>.|TRBJ1-2|TRBV10-3|few
CAISESEVNYGYTF
TGTGCCATCAGTGAGTCTGAGGTTAACTATGGCTACACCTTC
>TRBD2|TRBJ2-5|TRBV27|few
CASSSRTSGRETQYF
TGTGCCAGCAGTTCCCGGACTAGCGGGAGGGAGACCCAGTACTTC
>TRBD1|TRBJ2-3|TRBV5-4|.
CASGDRGADTQYF
TGTGCCAGCGGTGACAGGGGGGCAGATACGCAGTATTTT
>.|TRBJ2-5|TRBV7-2|once
CASSFAGQSTETQYF
TGTGCCAGCAGCTTCGCGGGACAGAGCACAGAGACCCAGTACTTC
>TRBD1|TRBJ1-1|TRBV29-1|few
CSAMGQQNTEAFF
TGCAGCGCCATGGGACAGCAGAACACTGAAGCTTTCTTT
>.|TRBJ1-1|TRBV6-5|.
CASRTLFAYTEAFF
TGTGCCAGCAGGACTCTATTCGCCTACACTGAAGCTTTCTTT
>.|TRBJ2-1|TRBV19|few
CASSARGPARNEQFF
TGTGCCAGTAGTGCACGGGGTCCAGCGAGGAATGAGCAGTTCTTC
>.|TRBJ2-3|TRBV27|.
CASSSLSSAADYTQYF
TGTGCCAGCAGTTCCCTCTCCTCGGCGGCCGACTATACGCAGTATTTT
>.|TRBJ2-2|TRBV11-2|.
CASSPRGRNTGELFF
TGTGCCAGCAGCCCCAGAGGGAGGAACACCGGGGAGCTGTTTTTT
>TRBD2|TRBJ2-5|TRBV6-5|.
CASSYGRAQETQYF
TGTGCCAGCAGTTACGGGAGGGCCCAAGAGACCCAGTACTTC
>TRBD1|TRBJ2-5|TRBV5-8|.
CASSLGLRTGQETQYF
TGTGCCAGCAGCTTGGGACTACGGACAGGGCAAGAGACCCAGTACTTC
>.|TRBJ2-4|TRBV29-1|.
CSADLGNIQYF
TGCAGCGCCGACTTGGGAAACATTCAGTACTTC
>TRBD2|TRBJ2-1|TRBV6-4|.
CASGEDGTSGLGEQFF
TGTGCCAGCGGGGAAGATGGGACTAGCGGGCTGGGTGAGCAGTTCTTC
>.|TRBJ2-1|TRBV19|.
CASSIPRWEGTHNEQFF
TGTGCCAGTAGTATCCCTCGTTGGGAGGGGACACACAATGAGCAGTTCTTC
>.|TRBJ2-7|TRBV29-1|.
CSARRDSYYEQYF
TGCAGCGCCAGGCGGGACAGCTACTACGAGCAGTACTTC
>TRBD2|TRBJ2-1|TRBV5-1|few
CASSQTSESYNEQFF
TGCGCCAGCAGCCAGACTAGCGAATCCTACAATGAGCAGTTCTTC
>TRBD2|TRBJ2-3|TRBV5-1|.
CASSWRSWGPSGQEDYPDTQYF
TGCGCCAGCAGCTGGCGGAGTTGGGGGCCTAGCGGGCAAGAGGACTATCCAGATACGCAGTATTTT
>TRBD2|TRBJ2-3|TRBV13|.
CASSLGRLAGGKDTQYF
TGTGCCAGCAGCTTAGGCCGGCTCGCGGGAGGGAAAGATACGCAGTATTTT
>TRBD1|TRBJ1-2|TRBV5-1|.
CASSGQGSYGYTF
TGCGCCAGCAGCGGACAGGGATCTTATGGCTACACCTTC
>TRBD2|TRBJ2-1|TRBV2|many
CASTPVLAGGGNEQFF
TGTGCCAGCACCCCGGTGTTGGCGGGAGGGGGGAATGAGCAGTTCTTC
>.|TRBJ1-1|TRBV10-2|.
CASSDMNTEAFF
TGCGCCAGCAGTGACATGAACACTGAAGCTTTCTTT
>.|TRBJ2-3|TRBV7-6|once
CASSTHWSTDTQYF
TGTGCCAGCAGCACGCACTGGAGCACAGATACGCAGTATTTT
>TRBD2|TRBJ2-1|TRBV7-2|.
CASSLAAGVRYNEQFF
TGTGCCAGCAGCTTAGCAGCGGGAGTAAGGTACAATGAGCAGTTCTTC
>TRBD1|TRBJ1-1|TRBV19|.
CASSPQRTGGTEAFF
TGTGCCAGTAGTCCCCAACGGACAGGAGGGACTGAAGCTTTCTTT
>TRBD2|TRBJ2-1|TRBV6-1|few
CASSLRLAGNEQFF
TGTGCCAGCAGTTTACGGCTAGCGGGAAATGAGCAGTTCTTC
>.|TRBJ1-1|TRBV6-5|.
CASSFDQGRTEAFF
TGTGCCAGCAGTTTTGACCAGGGTAGAACTGAAGCTTTCTTT
>TRBD1|TRBJ2-2|TRBV9|.
CASSVGGTDTGELFF
TGTGCCAGCAGCGTAGGAGGGACAGACACCGGGGAGCTGTTTTTT
>.|TRBJ2-7|TRBV7-9|once
CASSLARRGGGYEQYF
TGTGCCAGCAGCTTAGCGAGGAGGGGGGGAGGCTACGAGCAGTACTTC
>.|TRBJ1-5|TRBV19|.
CASKLGNQPQHF
TGTGCCAGTAAGCTGGGCAATCAGCCCCAGCATTTT
>.|TRBJ2-1|TRBV5-1|.
CASSLGQAYNEQFF
TGCGCCAGCAGCTTGGGACAAGCTTACAATGAGCAGTTCTTC
>.|TRBJ2-7|TRBV28|many
CASSRGAANEQYF
TGTGCCAGCAGCCGCGGGGCCGCCAACGAGCAGTACTTC
>.|TRBJ2-7|TRBV7-9|.
CASSSPATGFTPTYEQYF
TGTGCCAGCAGCTCCCCCGCCACAGGGTTCACTCCAACCTACGAGCAGTACTTC
>TRBD1|TRBJ1-5|TRBV27|.
CASMGTGTLQPQHF
TGTGCCAGCATGGGGACAGGTACGCTTCAGCCCCAGCATTTT
>.|TRBJ2-7|TRBV28|few
CASRMYDRSSYEQYF
TGTGCCAGCAGAATGTACGACAGGAGCTCCTACGAGCAGTACTTC
>TRBD1|TRBJ2-7|TRBV28|.
CASTTGGFYEQYF
TGTGCCAGCACGACAGGGGGCTTCTACGAGCAGTACTTC
>.|TRBJ2-1|TRBV18|.
CASSPSTATYNEQFF
TGTGCCAGCTCACCAAGTACTGCAACCTACAATGAGCAGTTCTTC
>.|TRBJ2-7|TRBV28|.
CASRTETASGFFYEQYF
TGTGCCAGCAGAACCGAGACCGCCAGCGGTTTTTTCTACGAGCAGTACTTC
>TRBD1|TRBJ2-7|TRBV28|.
CATRTGPNEQYF
TGTGCCACCAGGACAGGGCCCAACGAGCAGTACTTC
>TRBD1|TRBJ1-1|TRBV28|.
CASSHNPRTGREAFF
TGTGCCAGCAGTCACAACCCACGGACAGGGCGAGAAGCTTTCTTT
>TRBD1|TRBJ1-2|TRBV15|.
CATSRTTTGTDLYGYTF
TGTGCCACCAGCAGAACGACGACCGGGACAGATCTATATGGCTACACCTTC
>.|TRBJ1-3|TRBV7-9|.
CASRKGGSGNTIYF
TGTGCCAGCAGAAAAGGAGGATCTGGAAACACCATATATTTT
>TRBD1|TRBJ2-3|TRBV27|.
CASRGNRGRVDTQYF
TGTGCCAGCAGGGGTAACAGGGGGCGGGTAGATACGCAGTATTTT
>.|TRBJ2-3|TRBV5-4|.
CASSYRTEIFTDTQYF
TGTGCCAGCAGTTACAGGACAGAAATCTTCACAGATACGCAGTATTTT
>.|TRBJ2-3|TRBV10-1|.
CASSDSEEGTDTQYF
TGCGCCAGCAGTGATAGTGAGGAAGGCACAGATACGCAGTATTTT
>.|TRBJ2-1|TRBV29-1|.
CSVLLASLPNEQFF
TGCAGCGTTCTCCTAGCCTCCCTCCCCAATGAGCAGTTCTTC
>TRBD2|TRBJ2-1|TRBV25-1|.
CASSESGLGSEQFF
TGTGCCAGCAGTGAATCGGGACTAGGTAGTGAGCAGTTCTTC
>.|TRBJ1-2|TRBV25-1|.
CASSEYGVSYGYTF
TGTGCCAGCAGTGAATATGGAGTCAGCTATGGCTACACCTTC
>.|TRBJ2-2|TRBV5-4|.
CASRSGTRINTGELFF
TGTGCCAGCAGATCCGGGACAAGAATAAACACCGGGGAGCTGTTTTTT
>.|TRBJ2-1|TRBV9|.
CASSVVAAGKNEQFF
TGTGCCAGCAGCGTAGTAGCCGCGGGAAAGAATGAGCAGTTCTTC
>.|TRBJ1-2|TRBV11-2|once
CASSPNGQNYGYTF
TGTGCCAGCAGCCCAAACGGACAGAACTATGGCTACACCTTC
>.|TRBJ1-5|TRBV6-5|.
CASSRDTFSNQPQHF
TGTGCCAGCAGTCGCGACACTTTTAGCAATCAGCCCCAGCATTTT